This entry features one T cell receptor beta chain sequence. Its matching antigen is unknown. CDR3 length equals 16 residues. V trimming: 7 bases; J trimming: 2 bases; junction bases outside the gene matches: 14. From germline, CDR1 is SGHRS and CDR2 YFSETQ. Orbital computed tomography and thyroid ultrasound, together with serum TRAb and thyroxine and clinical symptoms, were used for diagnoses. PBMCs were collected from a roughly 10 ml volume of fresh peripheral blood. TCR beta CDR3 regions were amplified from RNA transcripts. The HTBI primer set drove a first-round RT-PCR of the TCR CDR3. TCRdb passed the multiplex PCR reads through MiXCR, listing each CDR3 protein once. The table records about 550,000 distinct CDR3 sequences, 20% of them present only once. The sample comes from a study of T cells in Graves' hyperthyroidism and ophthalmopathy. Notes on the study in general: Among thyroid clonotypes expanded above 0.001, most also appeared in blood. Ophthalmopathy was separated from stable hyperthyroidism by a 13 V-J model.

V usage is TRBV5-1 and J usage is TRBJ1-1, with TRBD1 matching over 7 bases. The clonotype was recovered from a man aged 18 to 35 with Graves' hyperthyroidism. The sequenced material came from blood. In DNA form, the CDR3 reads TGCGCCAGCGGCCGGCGACAGGGTGAGGCCAACACTGAAGCTTTCTTT. The encoded protein is CASGRRQGEANTEAFF.